A single sample is the source of the 2 T cell receptor beta chains below, sequenced in a study of blood T cell repertoires in COVID-19. The assay was immunoSEQ multiplex PCR, and TCRdb's table has in-frame clones only and misses some. The sample holds about 220,000 clones, over 75% seen once. The sample taken for sequencing was peripheral blood. These receptors all stem from a woman aged 70-85 years with COVID-19, enrolled during active disease.

This clone was found once. J is TRBJ1-1 and V is TRBV11-3; D remains ambiguous. The CDR3 extends over 13 amino acids. In germline, CDR1 is SGHNT, CDR2 YENEEA. Deletions cut 3 bases from V and 1 base from J, with 6 bases between. CDR3: CASSFRSNTEAFF. Written as DNA, the CDR3 is TGTGCCAGCAGCTTTCGGTCGAACACTGAAGCTTTCTTT.

This chain links TRBV25-1 with TRBJ1-4, with 12 bases that match TRBD1. Trimming at V came to 5 bases and at J to 1 base, leaving 5 bases not matched to a gene. The CDR3 spans 17 residues. Germline CDR1 reads MGHDK; CDR2 reads SYGVNS. CDR3 sequence: CASSKGQGALTNEKLFF. The CDR3, as DNA: TGTGCCAGCAGTAAGGGACAGGGGGCGTTAACTAATGAAAAACTGTTTTTT. Together with reference TRBV25-1 and TRBJ1-4, the CDR3 gives the full variable domain: EADIYQTPRYLVIGTGKKITLECSQTMGHDKMYWYQQDPGMELHLIHYSYGVNSTEKGDLSSESTVSRIRTEHFPLTLESARPSHTSQYLCASSKGQGALTNEKLFFGSGTQLSVL.